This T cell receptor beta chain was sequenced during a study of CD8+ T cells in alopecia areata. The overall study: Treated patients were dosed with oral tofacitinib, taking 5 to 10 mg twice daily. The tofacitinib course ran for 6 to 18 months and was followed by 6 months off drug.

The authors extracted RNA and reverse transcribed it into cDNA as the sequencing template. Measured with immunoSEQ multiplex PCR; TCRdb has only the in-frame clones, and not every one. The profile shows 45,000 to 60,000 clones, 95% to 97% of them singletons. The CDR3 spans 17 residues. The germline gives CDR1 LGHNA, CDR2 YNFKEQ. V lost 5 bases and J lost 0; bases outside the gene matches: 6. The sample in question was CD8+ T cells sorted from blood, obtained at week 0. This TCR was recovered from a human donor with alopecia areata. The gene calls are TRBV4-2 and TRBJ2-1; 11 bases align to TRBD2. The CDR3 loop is CASSARLAGSSYNEQFF. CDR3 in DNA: TGTGCCAGCAGCGCCAGACTAGCGGGGAGCTCCTACAATGAGCAGTTCTTC.